Sequencing of this T cell receptor beta chain was carried out in a study of vaccination and CD4 T cells after COVID-19. Treatment given: approximately nine-day PBMC culture with coronavirus spike peptide pools or control peptides (ViraFEST assay). Worth noting for this clonotype: The target antigen is unknown.

This CDR3 region has 18 residues. Germline V gene data show CDR1 as SEHNR and CDR2 as FQNEAQ (reference sequence). Unmatched junction bases numbered 10, after V lost 1 base and J lost 5 bases. CD4+ T cells that had been cultured provided DNA sequenced with the Oncomine TCR Beta short-read assay. MiXCR, run by TCRdb on the PCR reads, gives a single entry per CDR3 protein. The data hold 15,000 to 20,000 distinct CDR3 sequences, with around 52% observed a single time. The chain uses TRBV7-9 and TRBJ2-5; 13 bases line up with TRBD2. The specimen sequenced was CD4+ T cells from blood, cultured in vitro. The sequence was obtained from a human donor who had recovered from COVID-19. The CDR3 DNA sequence: TGTGCCAGCAGCTTAGAACTAGCGGGGGGGGGTGGGGGGGAGACCCAGTACTTC. It yields the protein CASSLELAGGGGGETQYF.